The 2 T cell receptor beta chains reported below all come from one sample, sequenced in a study of blood T cell repertoires in COVID-19. Produced via immunoSEQ multiplex PCR; TCRdb's table is partial and in-frame only. This sample has about 270,000 clones, with approximately 90% found just once. The sequenced material came from PBMCs or T cells enriched from blood (not recorded which). The receptors were sampled from a woman aged 18-29 years who had recovered from COVID-19.

The rearrangement uses TRBV13 and TRBJ1-1; 10 bases are shared with TRBD1. V shed 1 base and J 0 bases; nucleotides not matched to a gene: 5. The germline V gene has CDR1 PRHDT and CDR2 FYEKMQ (reference sequence). The CDR3 sequence is 17 residues long. The CDR3 DNA reads as TGTGCCAGCAGCTTAGCGGGGGACAGGGGAGTGAACACTGAAGCTTTCTTT. It encodes CASSLAGDRGVNTEAFF.

CDR3 residues: CASSQSGRDNEKLFF. DNA of the CDR3: TGTGCCAGCAGCCAATCCGGGAGAGATAATGAAAAACTGTTTTTT. This chain connects TRBV7-2 to TRBJ1-4; D gene ambiguous. Germline V CDR1 and CDR2: SGHTA, FQGNSA. This CDR3 region has 15 residues. Trimming took off 5 bases at V and 4 bases at J, with 14 bases between the two ends.